The 14 T cell receptor beta chains given below trace back to one sample, sequenced in a study of patients and donors after allogeneic stem cell transplantation. TCRdb used MiXCR to reprocess the RT-PCR reads, holding one entry per CDR3 protein. The sample lists 65,000 to 80,000 distinct CDR3 sequences, about a quarter occurring once. Sequenced input: blood, either unsorted or a sorted T cell fraction (not recorded which). The receptors originated from a human donor who was either an allogeneic HSCT recipient or a stem cell or donor lymphocyte infusion donor (not recorded which). It is not recorded whose cells these are; they may come from a transplant donor.

The chain carries TRBV29-1 and TRBJ2-1; D unresolved. Trimming stripped 0 bases from V and 0 bases from J, with 15 bases between. The CDR3 consists of 17 residues. The V gene's germline CDR1 is SQVTM and CDR2 ANQGSEA. The CDR3 bases are TGCAGCGTTGAAGATGCCCGTCAAAGGAGCTCCTACAATGAGCAGTTCTTC. Its translation is CSVEDARQRSSYNEQFF.

Here the CDR3 reads CASSLGLADNEQFF. The DNA of the CDR3 is TGCGCCAGCAGCTTAGGACTAGCGGACAATGAGCAGTTCTTC. The chain links TRBV5-1 to TRBJ2-1, with 10 bases identical to TRBD2. The length of the CDR3 is 14 residues. The germline V gene has CDR1 SGHRS and CDR2 YFSETQ. The junction had 1 base not matched to a gene; V was cut back by 2 bases and J by 5 bases.

In this sample, this clonotype turned up once. The V call is TRBV19, the J call TRBJ2-1; no reliable D call. Between the trimmed V and J ends, which lost 3 bases and 4 bases, there was a span of 10 bases. The CDR3 has 14 amino acids. Germline CDR1 and CDR2: LNHDA and SQIVND (reference sequence). CDR3 sequence: CASSMGPVYNEQFF. The CDR3 region has the DNA TGTGCCAGTAGTATGGGCCCGGTTTACAATGAGCAGTTCTTC.

This clonotype was seen more than once but under ten times. This rearrangement joins TRBV7-9 to TRBJ1-3, with a possible D match to TRBD1 (5 bases). CDR3 length: 16 residues. The germline gives CDR1 SEHNR, CDR2 FQNEAQ (reference sequence). The V gene lost 2 bases and the J gene lost 4 bases, with 15 bases spanning the gap. This chain's CDR3 is CASSLSPRATGNTIYF. The CDR3, as DNA: TGTGCCAGCAGCTTATCCCCCAGGGCAACCGGAAACACCATATATTTT. The whole variable domain, filled in from reference TRBV7-9 and TRBJ1-3, reads DTGVSQNPRHKITKRGQNVTFRCDPISEHNRLYWYRQTLGQGPEFLTYFQNEAQLEKSRLLSDRFSAERPKGSFSTLEIQRTEQGDSAMYLCASSLSPRATGNTIYFGEGSWLTVV.

This chain links TRBV29-1 with TRBJ2-7; D unclear. The germline V and J ends were trimmed by 2 bases and 0 bases, with 5 bases remaining between them. In germline, CDR1 is SQVTM, CDR2 ANQGSEA. This CDR3 region has 12 residues. The DNA of the CDR3 is TGCAGCGTTGAATTAAGCTCCTACGAGCAGTACTTC. It translates to CSVELSSYEQYF.

The chain has TRBV5-1 and TRBJ2-7; 10 nucleotides line up with TRBD2. J gave up 6 bases and V 0 bases, and 6 bases lay outside the gene matches. CDR1 SGHRS and CDR2 YFSETQ come from the germline V gene. CDR3 length: 15 amino acids. The DNA for the CDR3 is TGCGCCAGCAGCTTGGGGCCTAGCGGGAGTTCCGAGCAGTACTTC. Its translation is CASSLGPSGSSEQYF.

This sequence joins TRBV9 and TRBJ2-5; D is perhaps TRBD2 (6 bases). The germline V gene encodes CDR1 SGDLS and CDR2 YYNGEE. The CDR3 consists of 14 residues. V was pared by 0 bases and J by 5 bases, with 11 bases between. This CDR3 reads CASSVGARDETQYF. For the CDR3, the DNA is TGTGCCAGCAGCGTAGGTGCGCGGGATGAGACCCAGTACTTC.

Judged by abundance, this clonotype is medium-sized (0.01 to 0.1%). This chain connects TRBV12-3 or TRBV12-4 to TRBJ2-2, with 10 bases that match TRBD2. The V and J ends lost 5 bases and 4 bases, in that order; junction bases with no gene match: 7. CDR3 length equals 16 residues. DNA for the CDR3: TGTGCCAGCAGTCAAAGGACTAGCGGTACCACCGGGGAGCTGTTTTTT. Translation gives CASSQRTSGTTGELFF.

J is TRBJ1-5 and V is TRBV15; D not resolved. Trimming cost V 0 bases and J 1 base, with 16 bases left between them. Germline CDR1 is LNHNV and CDR2 is YYDKDF (reference sequence). CDR3 size: 18 residues. The CDR3 reads CATSREGFAWWSNQPQHF. DNA for the CDR3: TGTGCCACCAGCAGAGAGGGGTTTGCATGGTGGAGCAATCAGCCCCAGCATTTT.

The chain links TRBV7-9 to TRBJ2-3, with 8 positions matching TRBD2. J gave up 2 bases and V 2 bases, and 3 bases lay outside the gene matches. The CDR3 is 15 amino acids. Germline lookup yields CDR1 SEHNR and CDR2 FQNEAQ (reference sequence). In nucleotides, the CDR3 is TGTGCCAGCAGCTTAAGGCGGGGGGACACAGATACGCAGTATTTT. Translated, it gives CASSLRRGDTDTQYF.

The chain combines TRBV20-1 with TRBJ1-5; D uncertain. V was shortened by 2 bases and J by 1 base, with 9 bases between the two germline ends. Germline-derived CDR1 and CDR2 are DFQATT and SNEGSKA (reference sequence). The CDR3 sequence is 14 residues long. This chain's CDR3 is CSARNRGSNQPQHF. CDR3 DNA sequence: TGCAGTGCTAGAAACCGAGGGAGCAATCAGCCCCAGCATTTT.

V is TRBV4-1 and J is TRBJ2-7; D gene uncertain. In germline, CDR1 is MGHRA, CDR2 YSYEKL. V dropped 5 bases and J dropped 3 bases, with 11 bases sitting between them. There are 13 residues in the CDR3. This chain's CDR3 is CASSSGYLYEQYF. The DNA of the CDR3 is TGCGCCAGCAGCTCCGGGTACCTCTACGAGCAGTACTTC.

This clonotype was recorded a few times. This chain joins TRBV28 and TRBJ1-4; D uncertain. V was clipped by 5 bases and J by 5 bases, with 9 bases between them. The CDR3 is 13 amino acids. Germline CDR1 is MDHEN and CDR2 is SYDVKM. The CDR3 region has the DNA TGTGCCAGCAGTAGGTTGGGAAATGAAAAACTGTTTTTT. Translated: CASSRLGNEKLFF.

Here the CDR3 DNA reads TGTGCCAGCAGTGAGGTAGGGTTACGCAATCAGCCCCAGCATTTT. Protein product: CASSEVGLRNQPQHF. The chain employs TRBV6-5 and TRBJ1-5; D not certain. The V end lost 5 bases, the J end lost 2 bases, and 13 bases lay between the germline ends. Germline V gives CDR1 MNHEY, CDR2 SVGAGI. The length of the CDR3 is 15 residues.